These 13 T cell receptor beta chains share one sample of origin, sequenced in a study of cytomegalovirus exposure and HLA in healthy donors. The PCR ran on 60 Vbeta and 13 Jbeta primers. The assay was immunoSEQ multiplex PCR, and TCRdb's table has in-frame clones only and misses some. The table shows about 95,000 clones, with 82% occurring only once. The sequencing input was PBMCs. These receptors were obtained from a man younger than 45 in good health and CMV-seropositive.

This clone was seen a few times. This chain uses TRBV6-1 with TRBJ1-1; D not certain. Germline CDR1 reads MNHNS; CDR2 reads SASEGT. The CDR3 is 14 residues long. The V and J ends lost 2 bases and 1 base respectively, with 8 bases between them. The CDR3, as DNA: TGTGCCAGCAGTGAACTAATAAGGAACACTGAAGCTTTCTTT. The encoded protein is CASSELIRNTEAFF.

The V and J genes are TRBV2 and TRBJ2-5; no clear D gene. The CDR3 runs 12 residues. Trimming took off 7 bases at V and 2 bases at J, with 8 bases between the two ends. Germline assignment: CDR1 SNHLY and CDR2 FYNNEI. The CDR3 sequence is CASMWQQETQYF. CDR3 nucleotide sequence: TGTGCCAGCATGTGGCAGCAAGAGACCCAGTACTTC.

The chain's CDR3 is CASSQRTGTEAFF. Written as DNA, the CDR3 is TGCGCCAGCAGCCAAAGGACAGGCACTGAAGCTTTCTTT. The chain is built from TRBV4-3 and TRBJ1-1; 7 nucleotides agree with TRBD1. Germline V gives CDR1 LGHNA, CDR2 YSLEER. This CDR3 region has 13 residues. V lost 2 bases and J lost 4; bases outside the gene matches: 1.

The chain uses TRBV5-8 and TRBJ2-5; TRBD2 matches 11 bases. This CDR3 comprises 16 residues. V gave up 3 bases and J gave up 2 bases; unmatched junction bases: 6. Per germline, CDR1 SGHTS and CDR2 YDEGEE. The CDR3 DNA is TGTGCCAGCAGCTCCACCGGGACTAGCGGACAAGAGACCCAGTACTTC. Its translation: CASSSTGTSGQETQYF.

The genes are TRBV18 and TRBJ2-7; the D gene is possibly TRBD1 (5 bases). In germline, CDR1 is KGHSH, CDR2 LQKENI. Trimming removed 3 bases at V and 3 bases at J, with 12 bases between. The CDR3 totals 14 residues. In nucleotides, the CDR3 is TGTGCCAGCTCACCCAGGGCGACGAGCTACGAGCAGTACTTC. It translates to CASSPRATSYEQYF.

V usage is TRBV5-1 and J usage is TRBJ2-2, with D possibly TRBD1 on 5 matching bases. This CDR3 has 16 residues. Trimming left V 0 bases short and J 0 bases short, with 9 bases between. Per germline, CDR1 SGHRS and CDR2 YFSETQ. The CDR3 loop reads CASSLARAANTGELFF. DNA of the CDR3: TGCGCCAGCAGCTTGGCCAGGGCTGCGAACACCGGGGAGCTGTTTTTT. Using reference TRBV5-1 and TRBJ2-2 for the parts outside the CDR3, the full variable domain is KAGVTQTPRYLIKTRGQQVTLSCSPISGHRSVSWYQQTPGQGLQFLFEYFSETQRNKGNFPGRFSGRQFSNSRSEMNVSTLELGDSALYLCASSLARAANTGELFFGEGSRLTVL.

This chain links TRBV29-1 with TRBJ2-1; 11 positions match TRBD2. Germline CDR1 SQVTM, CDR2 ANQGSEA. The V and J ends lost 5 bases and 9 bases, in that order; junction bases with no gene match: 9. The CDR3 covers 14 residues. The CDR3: CSVLLAGGGGEQFF. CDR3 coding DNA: TGCAGCGTTTTGCTAGCGGGAGGAGGAGGTGAGCAGTTCTTC.

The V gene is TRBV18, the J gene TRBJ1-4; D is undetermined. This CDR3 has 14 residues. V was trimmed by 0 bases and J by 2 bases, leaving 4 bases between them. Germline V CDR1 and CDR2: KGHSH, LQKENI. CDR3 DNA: TGTGCCAGCTCACCACCCTACACTAATGAAAAACTGTTTTTT. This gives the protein CASSPPYTNEKLFF. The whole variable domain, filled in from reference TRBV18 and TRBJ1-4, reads NAGVMQNPRHLVRRRGQEARLRCSPMKGHSHVYWYRQLPEEGLKFMVYLQKENIIDESGMPKERFSAEFPKEGPSILRIQQVVRGDSAAYFCASSPPYTNEKLFFGSGTQLSVL.

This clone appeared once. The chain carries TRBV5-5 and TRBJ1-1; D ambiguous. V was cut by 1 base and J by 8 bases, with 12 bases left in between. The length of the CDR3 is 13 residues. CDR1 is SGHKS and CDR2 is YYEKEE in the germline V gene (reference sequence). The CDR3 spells CASSLTAYSEAFF. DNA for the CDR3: TGTGCCAGCAGCTTGACTGCGTACTCCGAAGCTTTCTTT.

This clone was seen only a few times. The CDR3: CASRPSGYYGYTF. CDR3 DNA: TGTGCCAGCAGGCCTTCAGGCTACTATGGCTACACCTTC. This chain links TRBV28 with TRBJ1-2; D is ambiguous. V dropped 6 bases and J dropped 3 bases, with 11 bases sitting between them. CDR3 length equals 13 residues. Germline V gene lookup returns CDR1 MDHEN and CDR2 SYDVKM.

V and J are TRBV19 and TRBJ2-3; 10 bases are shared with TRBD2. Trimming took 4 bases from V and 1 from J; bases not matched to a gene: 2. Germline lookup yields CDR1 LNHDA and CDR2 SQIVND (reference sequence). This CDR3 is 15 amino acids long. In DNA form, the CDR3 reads TGTGCCAGTAGTACCCTAGCGGGGGGCACAGATACGCAGTATTTT. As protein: CASSTLAGGTDTQYF.

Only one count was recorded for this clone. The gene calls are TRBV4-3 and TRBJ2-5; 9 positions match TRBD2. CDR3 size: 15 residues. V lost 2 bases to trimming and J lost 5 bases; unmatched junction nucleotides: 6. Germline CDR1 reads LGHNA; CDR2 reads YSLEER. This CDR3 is CASSQNPGTSETQYF. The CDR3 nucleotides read TGCGCCAGCAGCCAAAACCCCGGGACTAGCGAGACCCAGTACTTC.

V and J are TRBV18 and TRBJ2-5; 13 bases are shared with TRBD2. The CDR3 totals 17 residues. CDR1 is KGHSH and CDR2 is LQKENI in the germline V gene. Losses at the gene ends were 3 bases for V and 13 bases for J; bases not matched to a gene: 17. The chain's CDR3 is CASSPTGTSGIFSRGYF. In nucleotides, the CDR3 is TGTGCCAGCTCACCTACCGGGACTAGCGGGATTTTTTCCCGGGGGTACTTC.